This T cell receptor beta chain was observed in a study of cytomegalovirus exposure and HLA in healthy donors. Study-level findings and limits: In an earlier analysis, most TCR beta V segments were productive about 90% or about 30% of the time. Fewer than 200 TCR beta chains were listed as cytomegalovirus-associated. The records held CMV serostatus as the only immune exposure information.

Vbeta (60) and Jbeta (13) primers were used in the PCR. Measured with immunoSEQ multiplex PCR; TCRdb has only the in-frame clones, and not every one. The table shows 150,000 to 200,000 clones, with approximately 80% occurring only once. As for this clone: Its target is not known.

Although they were nominally healthy when sampled, donors likely had unrecorded immune exposures. Looked up from germline, CDR1 is SGHAT and CDR2 is FQNNGV. Trimming took off 1 base at V and 4 bases at J, with 5 bases between the two ends. The CDR3 extends over 12 amino acids. The sequenced material came from PBMCs. This TCR was sampled from a boy aged 2 to 9 in good health and CMV-seronegative. J is TRBJ2-7 and V is TRBV11-2, with no clear D. CDR3 DNA sequence: TGTGCCAGCAGCTTAGCGGAGTACGAGCAGTACTTC. This sequence encodes CASSLAEYEQYF.